This TCR beta chain came from a study of T cell repertoires in cytomegalovirus infection. Study details: As its CMV epitopes, the study selected recently identified HLA-C-restricted and well-studied HLA-B-restricted targets. Indications of both CMV infection and matching HLA type were provided by public TCR beta signatures.

Whole-study results and caveats: Dominating the ex vivo response were HLA-C-restricted CMV-specific TCR beta clonotypes. The cumulative frequency of public TCR beta families identified carriers of CMV plus the relevant HLA.

V lost 5 bases and J lost 1, with 17 bases in between. Germline V lookup: CDR1 SEHNR, CDR2 FQNEAQ (reference sequence). CDR3 length: 16 residues. This clonotype appeared a few times. Its antigen is unknown. TCRdb re-analysed the reads in MiXCR, keeping a single row per CDR3 protein. Of some 700,000 distinct CDR3 sequences in the sample, around 32% are singletons; the top ten hold 18%. This material consisted of cultured PBMCs, taken from culture after CMV antigen stimulation. The chain is built from TRBV7-9 and TRBJ1-1; no reliable D call. The sequence came from a human donor in good health (CMV status not recorded). Some clones in this sample may be carry-over from other donors' samples. CDR3 sequence reads: CASSAPPWGGNTEAFF. CDR3 sequence (DNA): TGTGCCAGCAGCGCCCCCCCGTGGGGAGGGAACACTGAAGCTTTCTTT.